The 2 T cell receptor beta chains presented below share a single source sample, sequenced in a study of T cell responses to AZD1222 COVID-19 vaccine. Only in-frame clones appear in the TCRdb table, and some are missing; sequencing was by immunoSEQ multiplex PCR. The sample has 150,000 to 200,000 clones, about 87% seen once. The sample in question was peripheral blood, obtained on day 0 of AZD1222 vaccination. Receptors originate from an adult in good health.

In its sample, this clone was seen a few times. The chain couples TRBV5-6 to TRBJ2-7, with D maybe TRBD2 (5 bases). This CDR3 has 13 residues. The ends were cut back, 4 bases at V and 4 bases at J, with 12 bases in the middle. Germline V gene data show CDR1 as SGHDT and CDR2 as YYEEEE. CDR3 residues: CASSKDFEYEQYF. CDR3 DNA sequence: TGTGCCAGCAGCAAGGACTTCGAATACGAGCAGTACTTC. The variable domain in full, with the rest retrieved from reference TRBV5-6 and TRBJ2-7, is DAGVTQSPTHLIKTRGQQVTLRCSPKSGHDTVSWYQQALGQGPQFIFQYYEEEERQRGNFPDRFSGHQFPNYSSELNVNALLLGDSALYLCASSKDFEYEQYFGPGTRLTVT.

V and J are TRBV6-1 and TRBJ2-7, with 15 positions matching TRBD2. CDR1 is MNHNS, CDR2 SASEGT, per germline. The CDR3 contains 16 residues. V dropped 4 bases and J dropped 6; count of bases not matched to a gene: 7. The CDR3 bases are TGTGCCAGCAGTGGGGGACTAGCGGGAGGAAGGGGCGAGCAGTACTTC. Protein: CASSGGLAGGRGEQYF.